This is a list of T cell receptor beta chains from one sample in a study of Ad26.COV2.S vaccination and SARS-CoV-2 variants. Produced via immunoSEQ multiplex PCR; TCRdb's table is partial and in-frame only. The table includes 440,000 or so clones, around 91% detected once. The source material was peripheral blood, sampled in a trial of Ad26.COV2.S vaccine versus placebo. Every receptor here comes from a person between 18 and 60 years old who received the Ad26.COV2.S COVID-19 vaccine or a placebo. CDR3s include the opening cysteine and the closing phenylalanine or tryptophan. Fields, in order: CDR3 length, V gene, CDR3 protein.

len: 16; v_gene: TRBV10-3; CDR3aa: CAISQIPPGGNQPQHF
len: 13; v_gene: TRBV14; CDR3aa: CASSQETGAMAFF
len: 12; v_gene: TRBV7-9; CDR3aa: CASSTSYSPLHF
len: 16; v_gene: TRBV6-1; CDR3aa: CASSANPGRLLGKLFF
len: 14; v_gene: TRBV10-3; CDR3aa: CAISGQGGGTEAFF
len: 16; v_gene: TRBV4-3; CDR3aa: CASSPTGTRTPGELFF
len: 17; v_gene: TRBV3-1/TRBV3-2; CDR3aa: CASSQDGVASTYNEQFF
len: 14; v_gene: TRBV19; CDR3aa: CASSWRGAGQPQHF
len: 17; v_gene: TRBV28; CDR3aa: CASSLRQGTQFPDTQYF
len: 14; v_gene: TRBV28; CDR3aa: CASSTPQGGETQYF
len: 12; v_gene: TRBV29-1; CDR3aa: CSVVRGNTEAFF
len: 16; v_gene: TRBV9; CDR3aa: CASSVGGSPSYNEQFF
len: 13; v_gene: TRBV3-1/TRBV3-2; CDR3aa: CASSQEIHNEAFF
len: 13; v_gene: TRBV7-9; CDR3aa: CASSLALGNEQYF
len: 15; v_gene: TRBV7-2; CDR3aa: CASSFLTANTGELFF
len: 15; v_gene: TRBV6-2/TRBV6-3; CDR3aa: CASTPGQGVTDTQYF
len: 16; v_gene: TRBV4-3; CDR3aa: CASSQSTTRGRNEQYF
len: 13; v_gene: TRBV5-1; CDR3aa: CASSLFGVGGYTF
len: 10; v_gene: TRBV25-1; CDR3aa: CASRRGVQFF
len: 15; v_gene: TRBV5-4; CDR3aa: CASSTIDRGLGELFF
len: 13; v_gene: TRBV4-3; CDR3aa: CASSHTRLETQYF
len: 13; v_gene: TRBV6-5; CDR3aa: CASLSGRGNEQFF
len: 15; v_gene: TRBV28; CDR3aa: CASSFRVPSNTEAFF
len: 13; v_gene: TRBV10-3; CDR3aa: CASQTEYNSPLHF
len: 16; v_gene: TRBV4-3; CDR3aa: CASSPGQGWSNEKLFF
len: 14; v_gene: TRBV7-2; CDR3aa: CASSPGQGYNEQFF
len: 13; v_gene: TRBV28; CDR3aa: CATTPTGTYEQYF
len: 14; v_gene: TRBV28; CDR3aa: CASRPLDRVKEQYF
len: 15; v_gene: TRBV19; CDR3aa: CASKNGGSGPYEQYF
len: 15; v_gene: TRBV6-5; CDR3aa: CASSYGRPRQETQYF
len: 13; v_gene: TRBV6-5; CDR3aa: CASRAGSTDTQYF
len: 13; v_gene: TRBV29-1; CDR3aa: CSVKAGPTDTQYF
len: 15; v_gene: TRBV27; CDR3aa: CASSLYPLSRNEQFF
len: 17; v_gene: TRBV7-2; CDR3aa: CASSFLGRANRADTQYF
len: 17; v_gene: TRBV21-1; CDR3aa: CASSKGEASGKSYEQYF